The 22 T cell receptor beta chains below all came from one sample that was sequenced in a study of beta chain features in type 1 diabetes (dated 2018 in TCRdb). Libraries were built with the immunoSEQ multiplex PCR assay. The entire isolated RNA was reverse transcribed using the High Capacity cDNA Reverse Transcription Kit, and thus expressed TCRB transcripts were sequenced. TCRdb holds this immuneACCESS table with in-frame rearrangements only. Some clones are missing; in checked studies, unresolved V genes explain under half, and the rest has no known cause. This sample lists under 500,000 clones; over 25% were detected once. The top ten hold about 0.065% of the sample. The sample comprised naive CD4+ T cells from blood. The cell subset or site label on this specimen signifies: true naive CD4+ T cells. These receptors all stem from a man between 18 and 35 years old in good health.

V is TRBV14 and J is TRBJ2-3; TRBD2 agrees at 7 bases. The V gene's germline CDR1 is SGHDN and CDR2 FVKESK. V lost 2 bases to trimming and J lost 6 bases; unmatched junction nucleotides: 8. This CDR3 comprises 15 residues. The CDR3 DNA sequence: TGTGCCAGCAGCCAATTTAGCGGGTCGGTCGATACGCAGTATTTT. This encodes CASSQFSGSVDTQYF.

The genes are TRBV15 and TRBJ2-5, with a tentative D call TRBD2 (5 bases). CDR3 size: 14 residues. The germline V gene has CDR1 LNHNV and CDR2 YYDKDF (reference sequence). The germline V and J ends were trimmed by 3 bases and 4 bases, with 12 bases remaining between them. The CDR3 spells CATSSPRGIETQYF. The CDR3 DNA follows: TGTGCCACCAGCAGCCCCCGGGGAATAGAGACCCAGTACTTC.

The J gene is TRBJ2-7, the V gene TRBV25-1; 8 nucleotides match TRBD1. After removal of 3 bases from V and 4 bases from J, the junction contained 8 bases not matched to a gene. The CDR3 has 15 amino acids. The germline gives CDR1 MGHDK, CDR2 SYGVNS. CDR3 loop: CASSEGTGPGYEQYF. For the CDR3, the DNA is TGTGCCAGCAGTGAGGGGACAGGACCGGGATACGAGCAGTACTTC.

This clone was detected only a few times. The J gene is TRBJ1-2, the V gene TRBV30; D not certain. The V gene's germline CDR1 is GTSNPN and CDR2 SVGIG (reference sequence). V was pared by 4 bases and J by 2 bases, with 8 bases between. CDR3 length: 12 residues. For the CDR3, the DNA is TGTGCCTGGACGCAGACCAACTATGGCTACACCTTC. As protein: CAWTQTNYGYTF.

The chain links TRBV7-2 to TRBJ2-5; D remains unclear. Deletions cut 1 base from V and 6 bases from J, with 12 bases between. There are 14 residues in the CDR3. Germline-derived CDR1 and CDR2 are SGHTA and FQGNSA. The DNA of the CDR3 is TGTGCCAGCAGCTTAGGGGCGCCGTTTCAGACCCAGTACTTC. Its protein is CASSLGAPFQTQYF. Variable domain in full (rest from reference TRBV7-2 and TRBJ2-5): GAGVSQSPSNKVTEKGKDVELRCDPISGHTALYWYRQSLGQGLEFLIYFQGNSAPDKSGLPSDRFSAERTGGSVSTLTIQRTQQEDSAVYLCASSLGAPFQTQYFGPGTRLLVL.

In its sample, this clone was seen a few times. The chain combines TRBV5-4 with TRBJ2-1; D remains unclear. The CDR3 is 16 amino acids. V was trimmed by 0 bases and J by 2 bases, leaving 12 bases between them. Per germline, CDR1 SGHNT and CDR2 YYREEE (reference sequence). CDR3 sequence reads: CASSLDARAPYNEQFF. CDR3 sequence (DNA): TGTGCCAGCAGCTTGGACGCAAGAGCTCCCTACAATGAGCAGTTCTTC.

This chain connects TRBV19 to TRBJ2-1, with 8 nucleotides matching TRBD1. Trimming took 3 bases from V and 3 from J; bases not matched to a gene: 1. Germline-derived CDR1 and CDR2 are LNHDA and SQIVND (reference sequence). There are 14 residues in the CDR3. The CDR3 spells CASSIGTGYNEQFF. CDR3 in DNA: TGTGCCAGTAGTATCGGGACAGGCTACAATGAGCAGTTCTTC.

The chain joins TRBV5-1 to TRBJ2-3, with a possible D match to TRBD1 (6 bases). The CDR3 totals 13 residues. Looked up from germline, CDR1 is SGHRS and CDR2 is YFSETQ. Deletions cut 7 bases from V and 6 bases from J, with 15 bases between. The CDR3 DNA is TGCGCCAGCGGGCCAGGGGAACGTGATACGCAGTATTTT. Its translation is CASGPGERDTQYF.

This clone showed up just a few times. The chain carries TRBV30 and TRBJ1-2, with D hard to call. CDR1 is GTSNPN and CDR2 is SVGIG in the germline V gene (reference sequence). V lost 2 bases, J lost 10 bases, and 20 bases lay in between. The CDR3 length is 14 residues. The CDR3 nucleotides read TGTGCCTGGAGTTCTTCTTTGGGAGTCGGAATCTACACCTTC. Its translation is CAWSSSLGVGIYTF.

The chain employs TRBV28 and TRBJ2-4; D is uncertain. There are 14 residues in the CDR3. Germline-derived CDR1 and CDR2 are MDHEN and SYDVKM. V was clipped by 7 bases and J by 7 bases, with 17 bases between them. In DNA, the CDR3 is TGTGCCAGCACCCTCCCGGGCACGGAGAACATTCAGTACTTC. As protein: CASTLPGTENIQYF.

This chain joins TRBV7-8 and TRBJ2-5; D tentatively fits TRBD1 or TRBD2 (5 bases each). The ends were cut back, 4 bases at V and 5 bases at J, with 14 bases in the middle. Germline V lookup: CDR1 SGHVS, CDR2 FQNEAQ. This CDR3 is built from 14 residues. CDR3 amino acids: CASSSRLGRETQYF. CDR3 nucleotide sequence: TGTGCCAGCAGCTCACGACTGGGACGGGAGACCCAGTACTTC.

This clone was counted only a few times. The chain joins TRBV10-3 to TRBJ2-6; D gene unclear. Germline CDR1 is ENHRY and CDR2 is SYGVKD. V was cut by 7 bases and J by 0 bases, with 10 bases left in between. The CDR3 consists of 15 residues. CDR3 in amino acids: CAITGSDSGANVLTF. CDR3 DNA sequence: TGTGCCATCACGGGCAGCGACTCTGGGGCCAACGTCCTGACTTTC.

This clone was counted only a few times. CDR3 coding DNA: TGCGCCAGCCCCGAACAGGGACGTACCTACGAGCAGTACTTC. It translates to CASPEQGRTYEQYF. The chain combines TRBV23-1 with TRBJ2-7, with TRBD1 as a possible D gene (6 bases). TRBV23-1 is sorted into the ORF group, with uncertain function. This CDR3 comprises 14 residues. The ends were cut back, 8 bases at V and 2 bases at J, with 16 bases in the middle.

V usage is TRBV4-1 and J usage is TRBJ2-1; D may correspond to TRBD1 or TRBD2 (5 bases each). V was trimmed by 2 bases and J by 7 bases, leaving 21 bases between them. Germline V gene sequence: CDR1 MGHRA, CDR2 YSYEKL. The CDR3 is made up of 17 amino acids. In DNA, the CDR3 is TGCGCCAGCAGCCAAAGGTTATCCGGGACCCTATCGAATGAGCAGTTCTTC. This codes for CASSQRLSGTLSNEQFF.

V gene TRBV7-8 combines with J gene TRBJ2-1; D remains ambiguous. V shed 3 bases and J shed 5 bases, with 11 bases lying between them. This CDR3 has 14 amino acids. Germline CDR1 is SGHVS and CDR2 is FQNEAQ. The CDR3: CASSFGRFHNEQFF. The CDR3 DNA reads TGTGCCAGCAGCTTTGGCCGTTTTCACAATGAGCAGTTCTTC.

The chain has TRBV5-4 and TRBJ2-5; D remains ambiguous. V dropped 1 base and J dropped 5 bases, with 9 bases sitting between them. This CDR3 is built from 13 residues. CDR1 SGHNT and CDR2 YYREEE come from the germline V gene (reference sequence). For the CDR3, the DNA is TGTGCCAGCAGCTTGTGGGGATTGGAGACCCAGTACTTC. It is translated as CASSLWGLETQYF.

The chain employs TRBV11-2 and TRBJ2-2; D is undetermined. Germline V CDR1 and CDR2: SGHAT, FQNNGV. Trimming removed 2 bases at V and 0 bases at J, with 10 bases between. This CDR3 spans 16 amino acids. The DNA of the CDR3 is TGTGCCAGCAGCTTAATTGACGGCGCGAACACCGGGGAGCTGTTTTTT. Amino acid sequence: CASSLIDGANTGELFF. The full variable domain, rest sourced from reference TRBV11-2 and TRBJ2-2, is EAGVAQSPRYKIIEKRQSVAFWCNPISGHATLYWYQQILGQGPKLLIQFQNNGVVDDSQLPKDRFSAERLKGVDSTLKIQPAKLEDSAVYLCASSLIDGANTGELFFGEGSRLTVL.

The rearrangement joins TRBV9 to TRBJ2-7; the match to TRBD1 covers 9 bases. CDR3 length: 16 residues. From germline, CDR1 is SGDLS and CDR2 YYNGEE. The V and J ends lost 3 bases and 4 bases, in that order; junction bases with no gene match: 11. Written as DNA, the CDR3 is TGTGCCAGCAGCGCCGAAGCGGACAGGGGAAGGTACGAGCAGTACTTC. This sequence encodes CASSAEADRGRYEQYF.

The chain couples TRBV7-9 to TRBJ1-2, with unresolved D. Per the germline V gene, CDR1 is SEHNR and CDR2 is FQNEAQ (reference sequence). The CDR3 runs 13 residues. The ends were cut back, 1 base at V and 0 bases at J, with 3 bases in the middle. The CDR3 DNA is TGTGCCAGCAGCTTAGGACCTAACTATGGCTACACCTTC. It encodes CASSLGPNYGYTF.

The CDR3 DNA follows: TGTGCCAGCAGTGTTACAGGCTATGGCTACACCTTC. Translated, it gives CASSVTGYGYTF. The rearrangement links TRBV25-1 to TRBJ1-2; D perhaps matches TRBD1 (5 bases). This CDR3 spans 12 amino acids. The germline gives CDR1 MGHDK, CDR2 SYGVNS. Between the trimmed V and J ends, which lost 4 bases and 4 bases, there was a span of 7 bases.

The V gene is TRBV30, the J gene TRBJ2-2, with a tentative D call TRBD2 (5 bases). Trimming cost V 1 base and J 5 bases, with 20 bases left between them. Germline V gives CDR1 GTSNPN, CDR2 SVGIG (reference sequence). This CDR3 contains 17 residues. For the CDR3, the DNA is TGTGCCTGGAGTGCCCTGGACGGAGGCGTAAGGACCGGGGAGCTGTTTTTT. Translation: CAWSALDGGVRTGELFF.

This clone was picked up a small number of times. The chain couples TRBV30 to TRBJ1-1; D is uncertain. Between the trimmed V and J ends, which lost 3 bases and 0 bases, there was a span of 11 bases. There are 14 residues in the CDR3. CDR1 GTSNPN and CDR2 SVGIG come from the germline V gene (reference sequence). CDR3 nucleotide sequence: TGTGCCTGGAGAGCTGGGGTTGTGAACACTGAAGCTTTCTTT. Residues: CAWRAGVVNTEAFF.